This entry describes one T cell receptor beta chain. No antigen is known for it. PCR used 60 Vbeta primers and 13 Jbeta primers. Sequencing used immunoSEQ multiplex PCR; TCRdb keeps in-frame clones, though not all of them. The listing contains under 200,000 clones. These data belong to a study of cytomegalovirus exposure and HLA in healthy donors. Overall study results and limits: HLA alleles were associated with 16,000 or so TCR beta sequences in a later analysis at 0.05 false discovery rate. Usually a TCR sequence was rare, but some public TCRs were found in many donors. Trimming of TCR beta V- and J-genes showed a link, identified in a later analysis, to a missense DCLRE1C variant.

This receptor was obtained from a man younger than 45 in good health and CMV-seronegative. Sequencing input: PBMCs.

DNA of the CDR3: TGTGCCAGTAGTACCCTCGTGTCGGGGGATAGCAATCAGCCCCAGCATTTT. Protein sequence: CASSTLVSGDSNQPQHF. The chain links TRBV19 to TRBJ1-5, with D perhaps matching TRBD1 (5 bases). CDR1 is LNHDA and CDR2 is SQIVND in the germline V gene (reference sequence). The CDR3 is 17 residues long. Trimming shortened V by 4 bases and J by 0 bases, and 16 bases separated the two germline ends.